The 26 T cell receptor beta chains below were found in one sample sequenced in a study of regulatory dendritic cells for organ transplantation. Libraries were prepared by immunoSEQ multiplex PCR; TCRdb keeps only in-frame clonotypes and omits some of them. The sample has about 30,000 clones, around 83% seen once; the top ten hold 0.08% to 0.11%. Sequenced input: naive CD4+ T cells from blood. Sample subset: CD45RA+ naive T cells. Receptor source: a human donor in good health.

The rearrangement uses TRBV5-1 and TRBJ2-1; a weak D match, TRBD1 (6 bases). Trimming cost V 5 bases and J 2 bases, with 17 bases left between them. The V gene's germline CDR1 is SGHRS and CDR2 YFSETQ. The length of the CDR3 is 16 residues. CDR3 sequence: CASRPPTGSTYNEQFF. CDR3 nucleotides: TGCGCCAGCAGACCACCAACAGGGTCCACCTACAATGAGCAGTTCTTC.

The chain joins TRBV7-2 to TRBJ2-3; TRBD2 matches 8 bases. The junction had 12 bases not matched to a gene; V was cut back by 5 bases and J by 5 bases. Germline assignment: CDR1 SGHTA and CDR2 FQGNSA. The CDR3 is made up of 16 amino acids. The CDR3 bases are TGTGCCAGCAGCCCGAGGAGGGCGGGGGGAGGAGATACGCAGTATTTT. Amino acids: CASSPRRAGGGDTQYF. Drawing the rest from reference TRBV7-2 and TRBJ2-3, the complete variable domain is GAGVSQSPSNKVTEKGKDVELRCDPISGHTALYWYRQSLGQGLEFLIYFQGNSAPDKSGLPSDRFSAERTGGSVSTLTIQRTQQEDSAVYLCASSPRRAGGGDTQYFGPGTRLTVL.

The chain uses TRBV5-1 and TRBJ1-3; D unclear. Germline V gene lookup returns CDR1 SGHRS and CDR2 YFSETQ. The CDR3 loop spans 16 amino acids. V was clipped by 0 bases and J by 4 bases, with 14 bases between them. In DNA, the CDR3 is TGCGCCAGCAGCTTGGAGCCGGGATCGAAAGGAAACACCATATATTTT. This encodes CASSLEPGSKGNTIYF.

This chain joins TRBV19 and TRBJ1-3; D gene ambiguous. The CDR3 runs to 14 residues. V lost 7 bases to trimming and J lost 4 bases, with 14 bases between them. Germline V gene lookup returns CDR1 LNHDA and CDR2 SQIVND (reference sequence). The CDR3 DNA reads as TGTGCCAGTAAAAAGGCCCTCGGGGGAAACACCATATATTTT. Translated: CASKKALGGNTIYF.

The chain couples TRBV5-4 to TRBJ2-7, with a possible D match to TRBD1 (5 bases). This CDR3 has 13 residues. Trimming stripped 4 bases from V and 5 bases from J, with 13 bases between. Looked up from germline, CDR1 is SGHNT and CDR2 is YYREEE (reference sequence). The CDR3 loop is CASSGVGAHEQYF. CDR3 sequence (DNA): TGTGCCAGCAGCGGGGTAGGGGCCCACGAGCAGTACTTC.

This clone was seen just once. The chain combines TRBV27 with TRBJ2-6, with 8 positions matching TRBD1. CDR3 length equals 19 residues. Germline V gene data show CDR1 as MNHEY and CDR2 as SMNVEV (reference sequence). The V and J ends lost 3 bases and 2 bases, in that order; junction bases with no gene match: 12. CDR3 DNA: TGTGCCAGCAGTTTTCGTGCCGGGACAGGCCTAACTGGGGCCAACGTCCTGACTTTC. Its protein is CASSFRAGTGLTGANVLTF.

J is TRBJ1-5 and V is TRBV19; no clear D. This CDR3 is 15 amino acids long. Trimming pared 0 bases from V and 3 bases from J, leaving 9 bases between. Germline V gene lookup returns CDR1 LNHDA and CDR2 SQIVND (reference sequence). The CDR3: CASSIEGIFNQPQHF. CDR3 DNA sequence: TGTGCCAGTAGTATAGAGGGCATCTTCAATCAGCCCCAGCATTTT.

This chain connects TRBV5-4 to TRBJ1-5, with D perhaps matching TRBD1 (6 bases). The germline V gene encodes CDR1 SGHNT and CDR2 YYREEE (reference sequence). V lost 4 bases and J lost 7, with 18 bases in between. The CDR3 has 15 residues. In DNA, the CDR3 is TGTGCCAGCAGCCCGGGTCCTACAGGGAGCCAGCCCCAGCATTTT. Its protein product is CASSPGPTGSQPQHF.

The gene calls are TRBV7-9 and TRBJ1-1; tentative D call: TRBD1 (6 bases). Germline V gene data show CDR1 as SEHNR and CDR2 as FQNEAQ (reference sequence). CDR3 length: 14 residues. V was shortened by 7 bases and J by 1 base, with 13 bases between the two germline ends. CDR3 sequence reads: CASIQGLSNTEAFF. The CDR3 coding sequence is TGTGCCAGCATCCAGGGGTTATCGAACACTGAAGCTTTCTTT.

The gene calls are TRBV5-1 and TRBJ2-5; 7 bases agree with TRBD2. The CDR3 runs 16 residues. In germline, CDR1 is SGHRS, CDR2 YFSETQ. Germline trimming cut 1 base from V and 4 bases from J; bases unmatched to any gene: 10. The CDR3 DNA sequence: TGCGCCAGCAGCTTGTTACCCCCCCGCGGGGGAGAGACCCAGTACTTC. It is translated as CASSLLPPRGGETQYF.

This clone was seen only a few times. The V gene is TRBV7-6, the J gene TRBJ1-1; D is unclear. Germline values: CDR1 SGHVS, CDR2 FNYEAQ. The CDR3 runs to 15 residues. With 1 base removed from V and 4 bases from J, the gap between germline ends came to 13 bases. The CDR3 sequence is CASSLDTAVGTEAFF. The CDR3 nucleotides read TGTGCCAGCAGCTTAGATACAGCGGTGGGCACTGAAGCTTTCTTT.

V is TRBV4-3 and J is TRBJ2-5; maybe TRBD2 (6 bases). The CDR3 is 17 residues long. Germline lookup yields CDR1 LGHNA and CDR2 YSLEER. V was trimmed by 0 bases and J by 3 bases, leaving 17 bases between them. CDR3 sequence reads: CASSQDRRQGGEETQYF. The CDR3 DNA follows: TGCGCCAGCAGCCAAGATCGCCGGCAGGGAGGAGAAGAGACCCAGTACTTC.

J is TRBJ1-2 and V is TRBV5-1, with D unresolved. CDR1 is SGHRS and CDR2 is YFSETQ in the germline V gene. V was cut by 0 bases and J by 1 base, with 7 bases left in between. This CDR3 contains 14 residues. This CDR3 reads CASSLGSDNYGYTF. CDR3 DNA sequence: TGCGCCAGCAGCTTGGGGTCAGATAACTATGGCTACACCTTC.

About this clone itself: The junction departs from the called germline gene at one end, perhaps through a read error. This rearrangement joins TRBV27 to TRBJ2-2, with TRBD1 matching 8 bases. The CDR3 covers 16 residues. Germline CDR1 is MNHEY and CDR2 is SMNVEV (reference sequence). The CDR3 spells CASRPRTGPKTGELFF. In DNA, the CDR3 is TGTGCCAGCAGACCGAGGACAGGGCCGAAGACCGGGGAGCTGTTTTTT.

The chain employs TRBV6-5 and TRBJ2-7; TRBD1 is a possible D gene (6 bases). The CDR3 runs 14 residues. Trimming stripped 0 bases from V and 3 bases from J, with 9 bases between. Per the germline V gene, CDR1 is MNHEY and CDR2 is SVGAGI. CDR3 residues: CASSYSGADYEQYF. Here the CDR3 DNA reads TGTGCCAGCAGTTACTCGGGGGCTGACTACGAGCAGTACTTC.

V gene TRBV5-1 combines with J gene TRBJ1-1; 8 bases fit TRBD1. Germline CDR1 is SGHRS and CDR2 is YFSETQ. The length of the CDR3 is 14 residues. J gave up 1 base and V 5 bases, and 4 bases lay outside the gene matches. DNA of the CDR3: TGCGCCAGCAGGTCAGGGGGCGCGAACACTGAAGCTTTCTTT. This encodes CASRSGGANTEAFF.

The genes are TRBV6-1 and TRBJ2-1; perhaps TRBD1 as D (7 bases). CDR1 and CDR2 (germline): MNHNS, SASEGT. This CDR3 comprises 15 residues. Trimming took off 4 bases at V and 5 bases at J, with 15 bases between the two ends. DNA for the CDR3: TGTGCCAGCAGTGTGATACAGGGGAGGAACAATGAGCAGTTCTTC. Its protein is CASSVIQGRNNEQFF.

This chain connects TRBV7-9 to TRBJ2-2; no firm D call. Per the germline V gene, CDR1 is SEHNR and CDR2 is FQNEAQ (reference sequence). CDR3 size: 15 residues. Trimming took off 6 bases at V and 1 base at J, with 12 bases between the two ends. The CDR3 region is CASRRDTENTGELFF. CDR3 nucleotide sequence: TGTGCCAGCAGACGAGACACCGAGAACACCGGGGAGCTGTTTTTT.

Here the CDR3 DNA reads TGTGCCAGCACCGATCTACTAGCGGGGGGTTCCGGGGAGCAGTACTTC. Encoded protein: CASTDLLAGGSGEQYF. The chain is built from TRBV7-2 and TRBJ2-7; TRBD2 matches 12 bases. Trimming took 7 bases from V and 7 from J; bases not matched to a gene: 14. Germline V gene lookup returns CDR1 SGHTA and CDR2 FQGNSA. The CDR3 is made up of 16 amino acids.

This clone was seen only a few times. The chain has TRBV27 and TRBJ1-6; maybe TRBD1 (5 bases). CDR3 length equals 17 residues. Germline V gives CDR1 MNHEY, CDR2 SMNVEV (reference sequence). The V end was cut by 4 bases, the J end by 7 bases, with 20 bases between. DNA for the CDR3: TGTGCCAGCAGTTCCCGGGGGGGGTGGAGGGTCAATTCACCCCTCCACTTT. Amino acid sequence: CASSSRGGWRVNSPLHF.

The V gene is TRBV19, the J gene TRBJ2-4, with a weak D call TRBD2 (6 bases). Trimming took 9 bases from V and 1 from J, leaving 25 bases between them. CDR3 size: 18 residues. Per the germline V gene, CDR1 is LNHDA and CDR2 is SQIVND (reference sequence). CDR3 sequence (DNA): TGTGCCAGCTATTTGAGTGCCGGGGACTTAACTGCCAAAAACATTCAGTACTTC. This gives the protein CASYLSAGDLTAKNIQYF.

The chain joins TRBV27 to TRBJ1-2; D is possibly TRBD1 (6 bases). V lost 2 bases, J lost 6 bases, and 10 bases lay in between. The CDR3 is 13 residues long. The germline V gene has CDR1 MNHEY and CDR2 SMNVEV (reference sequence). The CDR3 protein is CASSLNHRDGYTF. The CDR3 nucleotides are TGTGCCAGCAGTTTAAACCACAGGGATGGCTACACCTTC.

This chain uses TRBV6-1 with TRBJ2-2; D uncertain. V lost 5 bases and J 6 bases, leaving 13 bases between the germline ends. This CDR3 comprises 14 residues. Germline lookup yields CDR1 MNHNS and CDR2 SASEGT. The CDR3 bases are TGTGCCAGCAGTAACCCCCCCTACGCCGGGGAGCTGTTTTTT. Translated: CASSNPPYAGELFF.

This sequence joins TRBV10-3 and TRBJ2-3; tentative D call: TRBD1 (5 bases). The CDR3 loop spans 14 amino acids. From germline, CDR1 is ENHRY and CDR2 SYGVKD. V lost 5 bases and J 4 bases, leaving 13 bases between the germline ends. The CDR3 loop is CAISPGYDSDTQYF. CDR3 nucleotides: TGTGCCATCAGTCCAGGGTACGATTCAGATACGCAGTATTTT.

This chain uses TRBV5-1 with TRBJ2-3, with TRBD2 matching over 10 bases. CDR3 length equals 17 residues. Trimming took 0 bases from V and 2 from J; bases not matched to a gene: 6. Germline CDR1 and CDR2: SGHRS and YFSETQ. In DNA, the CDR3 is TGCGCCAGCAGCTTGGCGCCCCTAGCGGGGGTCACAGATACGCAGTATTTT. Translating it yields CASSLAPLAGVTDTQYF.

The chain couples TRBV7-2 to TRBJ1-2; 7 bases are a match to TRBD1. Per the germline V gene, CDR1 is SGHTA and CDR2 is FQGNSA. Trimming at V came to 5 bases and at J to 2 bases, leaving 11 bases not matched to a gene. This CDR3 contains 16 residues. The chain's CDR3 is CASSGGGPGGNYGYTF. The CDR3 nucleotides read TGTGCCAGCAGCGGCGGCGGCCCAGGGGGAAACTATGGCTACACCTTC.